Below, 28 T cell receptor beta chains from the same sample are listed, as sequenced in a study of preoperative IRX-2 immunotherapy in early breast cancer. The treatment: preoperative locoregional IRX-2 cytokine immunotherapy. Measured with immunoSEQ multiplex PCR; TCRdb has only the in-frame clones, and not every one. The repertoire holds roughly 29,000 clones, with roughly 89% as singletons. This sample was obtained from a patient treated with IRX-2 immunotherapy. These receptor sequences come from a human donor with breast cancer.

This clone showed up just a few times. Here the CDR3 DNA reads TGTGCCAGCAGGTCGGGGAGGAGTGGGGAGCAGTTCTTC. Protein product: CASRSGRSGEQFF. The V call is TRBV5-4, the J call TRBJ2-1; D may be TRBD2 (6 bases). The V gene lost 5 bases and the J gene lost 10 bases, with 16 bases spanning the gap. Germline CDR1 is SGHNT and CDR2 is YYREEE (reference sequence). The CDR3 sequence is 13 residues long.

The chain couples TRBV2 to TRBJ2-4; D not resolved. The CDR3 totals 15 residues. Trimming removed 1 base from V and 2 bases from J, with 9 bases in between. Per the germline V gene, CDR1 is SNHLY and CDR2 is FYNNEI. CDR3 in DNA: TGTGCCAGCAGTGAAGTAAAGGGTTCCAAAAACATTCAGTACTTC. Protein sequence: CASSEVKGSKNIQYF.

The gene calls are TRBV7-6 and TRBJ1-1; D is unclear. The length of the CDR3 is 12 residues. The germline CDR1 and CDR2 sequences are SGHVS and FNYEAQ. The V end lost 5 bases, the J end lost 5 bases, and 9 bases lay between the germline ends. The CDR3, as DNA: TGTGCCAGCAGCCGACTAGGAACTGAAGCTTTCTTT. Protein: CASSRLGTEAFF.

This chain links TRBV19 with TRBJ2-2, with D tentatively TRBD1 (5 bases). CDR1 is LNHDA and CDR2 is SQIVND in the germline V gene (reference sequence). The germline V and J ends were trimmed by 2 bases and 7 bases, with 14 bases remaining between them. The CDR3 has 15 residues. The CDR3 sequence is CASSIRAQGGGELFF. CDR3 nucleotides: TGTGCCAGTAGTATAAGGGCTCAGGGCGGCGGGGAGCTGTTTTTT.

The CDR3 here is CASSSRTGTGELFF. CDR3 coding DNA: TGTGCCAGCAGTTCCCGGACAGGCACCGGGGAGCTGTTTTTT. The chain joins TRBV6-1 to TRBJ2-2, with 7 bases identical to TRBD1. The CDR3 totals 14 residues. CDR1 is MNHNS, CDR2 SASEGT, per germline. V shed 5 bases, J shed 4 bases, and the junction held 4 bases outside the gene matches.

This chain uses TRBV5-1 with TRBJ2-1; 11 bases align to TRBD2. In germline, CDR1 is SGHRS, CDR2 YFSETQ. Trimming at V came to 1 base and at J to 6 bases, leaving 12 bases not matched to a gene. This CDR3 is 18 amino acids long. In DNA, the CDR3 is TGCGCCAGCAGCTTGCCAAATAGCGGGGGGGATTTTGGCAATGAGCAGTTCTTC. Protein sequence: CASSLPNSGGDFGNEQFF.

The DNA of the CDR3 is TGTGCCTGGAGTGTAATTCGGGGGGCGTCGCCCTATGGCTACACCTTC. Its translation is CAWSVIRGASPYGYTF. The chain carries TRBV30 and TRBJ1-2; D may be TRBD1 (6 bases). The V gene lost 0 bases and the J gene lost 4 bases, with 18 bases spanning the gap. This CDR3 region has 16 residues. The germline V gene encodes CDR1 GTSNPN and CDR2 SVGIG (reference sequence). The full variable domain, in which reference TRBV30 and TRBJ1-2 provide the parts outside the CDR3, is SQTIHQWPATLVQPVGSPLSLECTVEGTSNPNLYWYRQAAGRGLQLLFYSVGIGQISSEVPQNLSASRPQDRQFILSSKKLLLSDSGFYLCAWSVIRGASPYGYTFGSGTRLTVV.

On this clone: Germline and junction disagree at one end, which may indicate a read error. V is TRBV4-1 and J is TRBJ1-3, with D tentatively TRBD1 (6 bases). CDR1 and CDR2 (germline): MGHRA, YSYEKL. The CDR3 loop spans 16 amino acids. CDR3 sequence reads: CTSSGRGWEVGNTIYF. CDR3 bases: TGCACCAGCAGCGGAAGGGGGTGGGAAGTTGGAAACACCATATATTTT.

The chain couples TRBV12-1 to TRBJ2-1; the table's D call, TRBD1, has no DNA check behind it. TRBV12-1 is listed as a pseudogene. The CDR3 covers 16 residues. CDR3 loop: CASSGDRGLFINEQFF. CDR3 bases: TGTGCCAGCAGCGGAGACAGGGGACTTTTCATCAATGAGCAGTTCTTC.

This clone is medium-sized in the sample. CDR3 nucleotides: TGTGCCAGCAGTTGGACCCCGGACAGGCCCGGGGAGCTGTTTTTT. It encodes CASSWTPDRPGELFF. The gene calls are TRBV6-5 and TRBJ2-2; 7 bases map to TRBD1. The germline V gene encodes CDR1 MNHEY and CDR2 SVGAGI. The CDR3 spans 15 residues. Trimming cost V 4 bases and J 6 bases; bases outside gene matches: 8.

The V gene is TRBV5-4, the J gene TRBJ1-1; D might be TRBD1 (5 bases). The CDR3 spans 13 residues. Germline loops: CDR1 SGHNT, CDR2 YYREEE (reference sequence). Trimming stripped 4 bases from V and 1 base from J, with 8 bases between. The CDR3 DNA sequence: TGTGCCAGCAGCGACAGACAGAACACTGAAGCTTTCTTT. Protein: CASSDRQNTEAFF.

The DNA for the CDR3 is TGTGCCAGCAGCTTAGGGGGCGGGAGGGCTATAGATGAGCAGTTCTTC. Its protein product is CASSLGGGRAIDEQFF. This chain connects TRBV7-6 to TRBJ2-1; 9 bases fit TRBD2. CDR3 length: 16 residues. J lost 8 bases, V lost 1 base, and 9 bases had no gene match. CDR1 is SGHVS and CDR2 is FNYEAQ in the germline V gene.

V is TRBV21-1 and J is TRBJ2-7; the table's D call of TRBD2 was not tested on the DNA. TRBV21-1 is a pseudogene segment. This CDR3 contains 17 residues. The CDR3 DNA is TGTGCCAGCAGCCGAACCTGGGGCCGGGGGAAAGCCTACGAGCAGTACTTC. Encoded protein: CASSRTWGRGKAYEQYF.

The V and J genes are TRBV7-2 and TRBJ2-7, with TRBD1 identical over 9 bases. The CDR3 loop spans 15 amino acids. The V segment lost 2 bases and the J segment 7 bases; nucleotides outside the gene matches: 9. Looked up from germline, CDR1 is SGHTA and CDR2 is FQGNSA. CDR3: CASSLMGSTGGEQYF. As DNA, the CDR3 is TGTGCCAGCAGCTTAATGGGATCGACAGGGGGAGAGCAGTACTTC.

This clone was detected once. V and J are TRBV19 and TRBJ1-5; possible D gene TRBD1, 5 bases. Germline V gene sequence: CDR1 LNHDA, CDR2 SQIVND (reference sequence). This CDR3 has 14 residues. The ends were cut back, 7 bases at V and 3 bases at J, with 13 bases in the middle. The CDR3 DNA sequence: TGTGCCAGTATTGGGGGACTGTACAATCAGCCCCAGCATTTT. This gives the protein CASIGGLYNQPQHF.

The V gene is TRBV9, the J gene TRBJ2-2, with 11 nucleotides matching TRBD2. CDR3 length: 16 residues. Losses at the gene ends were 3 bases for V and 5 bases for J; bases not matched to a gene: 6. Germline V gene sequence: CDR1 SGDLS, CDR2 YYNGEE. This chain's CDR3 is CASSALAGGRTGELFF. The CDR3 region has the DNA TGTGCCAGCAGCGCCTTAGCGGGGGGGCGGACCGGGGAGCTGTTTTTT.

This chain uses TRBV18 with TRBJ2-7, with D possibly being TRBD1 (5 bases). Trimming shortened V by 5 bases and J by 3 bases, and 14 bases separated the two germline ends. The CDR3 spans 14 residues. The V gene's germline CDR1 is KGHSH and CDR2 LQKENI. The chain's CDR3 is CASSGARGNYEQYF. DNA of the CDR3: TGTGCCAGCTCAGGGGCACGCGGAAACTACGAGCAGTACTTC.

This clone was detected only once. CDR3: CASRQGPGGQETQYF. CDR3 sequence (DNA): TGCGCCAGCAGGCAGGGACCCGGGGGCCAAGAGACCCAGTACTTC. The chain links TRBV5-1 to TRBJ2-5; possibly TRBD2 for D (6 bases). Germline V gene data show CDR1 as SGHRS and CDR2 as YFSETQ. Trimming shortened V by 5 bases and J by 1 base, and 15 bases separated the two germline ends. The CDR3 runs to 15 residues.

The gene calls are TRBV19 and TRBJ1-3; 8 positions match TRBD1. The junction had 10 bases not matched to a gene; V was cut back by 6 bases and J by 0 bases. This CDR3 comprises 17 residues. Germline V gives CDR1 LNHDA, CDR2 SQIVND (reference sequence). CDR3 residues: CASSPDRDWSSGNTIYF. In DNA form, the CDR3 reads TGTGCCAGTAGCCCGGACAGGGATTGGAGCTCTGGAAACACCATATATTTT.

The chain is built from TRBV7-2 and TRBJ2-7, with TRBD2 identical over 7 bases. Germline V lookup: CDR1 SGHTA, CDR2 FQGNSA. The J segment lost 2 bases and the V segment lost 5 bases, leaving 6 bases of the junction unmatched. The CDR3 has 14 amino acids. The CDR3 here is CASSRWSGTYEQYF. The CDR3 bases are TGTGCCAGCAGCCGATGGAGCGGGACCTACGAGCAGTACTTC.

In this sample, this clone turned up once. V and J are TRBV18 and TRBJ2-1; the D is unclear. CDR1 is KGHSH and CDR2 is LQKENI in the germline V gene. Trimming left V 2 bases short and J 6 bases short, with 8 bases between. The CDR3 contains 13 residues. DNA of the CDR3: TGTGCCAGCTCACCATGGGTTCTCAATGAGCAGTTCTTC. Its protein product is CASSPWVLNEQFF.

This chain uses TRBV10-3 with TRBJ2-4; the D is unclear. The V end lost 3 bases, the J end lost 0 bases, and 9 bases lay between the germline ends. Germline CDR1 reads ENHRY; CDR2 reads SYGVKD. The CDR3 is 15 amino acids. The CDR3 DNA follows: TGTGCCATCAGTGATAGGTCTATAGCCAAAAACATTCAGTACTTC. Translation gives CAISDRSIAKNIQYF.

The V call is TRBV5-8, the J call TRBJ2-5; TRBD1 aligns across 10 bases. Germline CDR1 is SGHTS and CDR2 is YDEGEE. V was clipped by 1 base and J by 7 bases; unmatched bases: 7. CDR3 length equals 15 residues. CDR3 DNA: TGTGCCAGCAGCTTGAAGCGACAGGGGGCTCGGACCCAGTACTTC. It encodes CASSLKRQGARTQYF.

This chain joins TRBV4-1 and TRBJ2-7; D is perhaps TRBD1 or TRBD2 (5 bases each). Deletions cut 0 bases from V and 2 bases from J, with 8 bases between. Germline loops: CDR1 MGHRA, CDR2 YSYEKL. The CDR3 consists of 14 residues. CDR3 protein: CASSQEWGTYEQYF. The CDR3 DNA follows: TGCGCCAGCAGCCAAGAATGGGGGACCTACGAGCAGTACTTC.

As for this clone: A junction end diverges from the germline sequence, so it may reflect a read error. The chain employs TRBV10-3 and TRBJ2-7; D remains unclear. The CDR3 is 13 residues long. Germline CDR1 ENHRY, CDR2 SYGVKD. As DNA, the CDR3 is TGTGCCAGCAGTTACTCGGATTCCTACGAGCAGTACTTC. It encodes CASSYSDSYEQYF.

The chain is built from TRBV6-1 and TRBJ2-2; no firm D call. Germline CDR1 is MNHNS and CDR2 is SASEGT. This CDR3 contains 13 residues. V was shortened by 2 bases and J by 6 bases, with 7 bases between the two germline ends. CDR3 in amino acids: CASSELRSGELFF. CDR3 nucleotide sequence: TGTGCCAGCAGTGAACTGAGGTCCGGGGAGCTGTTTTTT.

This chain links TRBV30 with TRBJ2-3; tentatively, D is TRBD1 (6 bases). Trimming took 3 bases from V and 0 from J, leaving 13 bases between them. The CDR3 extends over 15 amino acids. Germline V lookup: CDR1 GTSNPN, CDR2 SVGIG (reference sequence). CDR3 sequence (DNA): TGTGCCTGGAGAGTCGGACAGTCAAGCACAGATACGCAGTATTTT. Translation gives CAWRVGQSSTDTQYF.

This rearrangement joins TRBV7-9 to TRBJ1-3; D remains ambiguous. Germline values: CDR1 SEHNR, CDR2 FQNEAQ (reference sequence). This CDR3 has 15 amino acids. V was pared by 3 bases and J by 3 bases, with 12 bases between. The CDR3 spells CASSFLPSGGNTIYF. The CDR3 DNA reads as TGTGCCAGCAGCTTCCTTCCGTCGGGTGGAAACACCATATATTTT.